The text below deals with one T cell receptor (beta chain). Its antigen is still unknown. These data originate in a study of shared clonotypes between healthy human individuals. Overall study context: Contributing individuals were two females and three males aged 18 to 49.

The repertoire was sequenced with immunoSEQ multiplex PCR; TCRdb's copy has only in-frame clones and lacks some. The sample shows about 2.4 million clones, over 85% of them seen only once. CDR3 length equals 18 residues. Unmatched junction bases numbered 11, after V lost 1 base and J lost 2 bases. Germline loops: CDR1 SGHDT, CDR2 YYEEEE. Whole-study findings and limits: Sampling covered blood only; tissue repertoires likely differ.

The sequence was collected from a man aged 18-30 years in good health. Some clones in this sample may be carry-over from other donors' samples. Sequencing was done on a sample of naive CD4+ T cells from PBMCs. Noted subset: CD45RA+ positively selected. The chain is built from TRBV5-6 and TRBJ2-3, with 9 bases matching TRBD2. The CDR3 coding sequence is TGTGCCAGCAGCTTGCTCGGACTAGCGTTCCGAGCCACAGATACGCAGTATTTT. Amino acids: CASSLLGLAFRATDTQYF.